The T cell receptor beta chain described here comes from a study of CD8 T cells in ankylosing spondylitis. The study's findings and limits: Clones linked to disease were reported to show significant enrichment in matched ankylosing spondylitis synovial fluid. Earlier authors reported some of these motif variants in reactive arthritis synovial fluid and blood.

CDR3 size: 14 residues. Germline CDR1 and CDR2: SGHRS and YFSETQ. The V end was cut by 4 bases, the J end by 8 bases, with 13 bases between. This clonotype showed up many times. As yet, its antigen is unknown. TCRdb ran MiXCR on the 5' RACE reads and lists one entry per CDR3 protein. The sample consists of 210,000 or so distinct CDR3 sequences, less than 9.5% of them appearing once. The rearrangement links TRBV5-1 to TRBJ1-6, with a weak D call TRBD1 (5 bases). The sequenced sample consisted of blood, either unsorted or a sorted T cell fraction (not recorded which). The clonotype originates from a female donor with ankylosing spondylitis or in good health (not recorded which). CDR3 sequence (DNA): TGCGCCAGCAGCCCCGGGACGGAAGATTCACCCCTCCACTTT. Translation gives CASSPGTEDSPLHF.